This T cell receptor beta chain was documented in a study of cytomegalovirus exposure and HLA in healthy donors. Broader study findings: In a later analysis, at a false discovery rate of 0.05, roughly 17,000 TCR beta sequences matched HLA alleles.

Primers: 60 Vbeta forward and 13 Jbeta reverse. Measured with immunoSEQ multiplex PCR; TCRdb has only the in-frame clones, and not every one. Counted here are about 190,000 clones, roughly 80% occurring once; the ten biggest clones make up 0.7% to 0.95%. On this clone itself: Antigen unknown.

Germline assignment: CDR1 LNHNV and CDR2 YYDKDF (reference sequence). V trimming: 4 bases; J trimming: 3 bases; junction bases outside the gene matches: 2. The CDR3 length is 14 residues. The V gene is TRBV15, the J gene TRBJ2-7; 11 nucleotides align to TRBD1. The TCR sequence derives from a woman younger than 30 in good health and CMV-seronegative. The specimen was PBMCs. CDR3 coding DNA: TGTGCCACCAGCACCGGGACAGGGGGCTACGAGCAGTACTTC. It encodes CATSTGTGGYEQYF.